This entry lists 23 T cell receptor beta chains sequenced from one sample in a study of T and B cells in COVID-19 patients. Multiplex PCR with BIOMED2 TRB-A/B primer pools amplified TRB rearrangements. Via MiXCR, TCRdb re-called the multiplex PCR reads, giving one row per CDR3 protein. The repertoire holds roughly 21,000 distinct CDR3 sequences, with 25% to 35% as singletons. From blood, roughly 240-550 ng of genomic DNA served as TRB template. Sequenced sample: blood. The receptor set was obtained from a human donor who had recovered from COVID-19.

This chain links TRBV19 with TRBJ1-5, with 10 nucleotides matching TRBD1. Unmatched junction bases numbered 8, after V lost 4 bases and J lost 8 bases. The CDR3 has 15 amino acids. Per germline, CDR1 LNHDA and CDR2 SQIVND (reference sequence). CDR3 bases: TGTGCCAGTAGTACGTCGGGACAGGGGAGGGAGCCCCAGCATTTT. It specifies CASSTSGQGREPQHF.

By proportion, this clonotype is medium-sized. The chain couples TRBV6-4 to TRBJ2-3, with 13 positions matching TRBD2. The CDR3 runs to 16 residues. Looked up from germline, CDR1 is MRHNA and CDR2 is SNTAGT. The V gene end was trimmed by 6 bases and the J gene end by 0 bases; junction bases not matched to a gene: 3. CDR3 sequence reads: CASSRLAGGSTDTQYF. CDR3 in DNA: TGTGCCAGCAGCCGACTAGCGGGGGGCAGCACAGATACGCAGTATTTT.

Only a few counts were recorded for this clonotype. The V and J genes are TRBV6-5 and TRBJ2-7; TRBD1 agrees at 7 bases. This CDR3 is 14 amino acids long. The V segment lost 2 bases and the J segment 9 bases; nucleotides outside the gene matches: 10. CDR1 MNHEY and CDR2 SVGAGI come from the germline V gene. For the CDR3, the DNA is TGTGCCAGCAGTTACGAAGGGGCAGGGGGTCGGCAGTACTTC. It encodes CASSYEGAGGRQYF.

This clonotype came up many times. In nucleotides, the CDR3 is TGTGCCAGCTCACCAACCAGCATGAACACCGGGGAGCTGTTTTTT. This translates into CASSPTSMNTGELFF. The chain links TRBV18 to TRBJ2-2, with D unclear. The CDR3 runs 15 residues. Germline CDR1 KGHSH, CDR2 LQKENI. V was pared by 2 bases and J by 1 base, with 8 bases between.

In its sample, this clonotype was seen many times. This chain joins TRBV18 and TRBJ2-2; the match to TRBD1 covers 7 bases. With V trimmed by 3 bases and J by 0 bases, 4 bases remained unmatched. This CDR3 is built from 16 residues. Per germline, CDR1 KGHSH and CDR2 LQKENI. The CDR3 DNA reads as TGTGCCAGCTCACCTCCGGGACAGACGAACACCGGGGAGCTGTTTTTT. Its translation is CASSPPGQTNTGELFF.

This clonotype has a handful of counts. This chain connects TRBV20-1 to TRBJ1-4; TRBD1 is a possible D gene (5 bases). Trimming stripped 0 bases from V and 6 bases from J, with 11 bases between. This CDR3 region has 14 residues. Germline V lookup: CDR1 DFQATT, CDR2 SNEGSKA (reference sequence). In DNA form, the CDR3 reads TGCAGTGCTAGAGATGAAGGGGCTCATGAAAAACTGTTTTTT. Its translation is CSARDEGAHEKLFF.

Judged by abundance, this clonotype is medium-sized. CDR3 in amino acids: CASSLSSTGLEDTQYF. DNA for the CDR3: TGTGCCAGCAGCTTGTCCTCGACAGGGCTTGAGGATACGCAGTATTTT. The rearrangement uses TRBV5-5 and TRBJ2-3; 7 bases are a match to TRBD1. There are 16 residues in the CDR3. Trimming took 1 base from V and 6 from J; bases not matched to a gene: 11. Germline lookup yields CDR1 SGHKS and CDR2 YYEKEE (reference sequence).

The table lists this clonotype with a few counts. The rearrangement joins TRBV13 to TRBJ2-5; maybe TRBD1 (6 bases). Germline V gene lookup returns CDR1 PRHDT and CDR2 FYEKMQ (reference sequence). The CDR3 is made up of 16 amino acids. Between the trimmed V and J ends, which lost 4 bases and 1 base, there was a span of 16 bases. DNA for the CDR3: TGTGCCAGCAGCTACCCGCCAGGGGCCTCCCAAGAGACCCAGTACTTC. Protein: CASSYPPGASQETQYF.

This clonotype was counted only a few times. The V and J genes are TRBV13 and TRBJ2-3; 11 bases are a match to TRBD2. The germline V gene encodes CDR1 PRHDT and CDR2 FYEKMQ (reference sequence). After removal of 3 bases from V and 2 bases from J, the junction contained 7 bases not matched to a gene. The CDR3 loop spans 17 amino acids. The CDR3 coding sequence is TGTGCCAGCAGCTTGGGAACTAGCGGGGGATTCACAGATACGCAGTATTTT. Translated, it gives CASSLGTSGGFTDTQYF.

The chain uses TRBV6-1 and TRBJ2-2, with 11 bases aligning to TRBD2. The V segment lost 6 bases and the J segment 7 bases; nucleotides outside the gene matches: 7. From germline, CDR1 is MNHNS and CDR2 SASEGT. This CDR3 is 15 amino acids long. The DNA of the CDR3 is TGTGCCAGCAGGGTAGCGGGGGGGCCGTTCGGGGAGCTGTTTTTT. This translates into CASRVAGGPFGELFF.

V and J are TRBV5-4 and TRBJ2-7; D remains unclear. The CDR3 runs to 14 residues. The germline V gene encodes CDR1 SGHNT and CDR2 YYREEE (reference sequence). V lost 8 bases and J lost 1, with 16 bases in between. The CDR3: CARSPFDNSYEQYF. In DNA, the CDR3 is TGTGCCAGAAGCCCTTTTGATAATTCCTACGAGCAGTACTTC. Variable domain in full (rest from reference TRBV5-4 and TRBJ2-7): ETGVTQSPTHLIKTRGQQVTLRCSSQSGHNTVSWYQQALGQGPQFIFQYYREEENGRGNFPPRFSGLQFPNYSSELNVNALELDDSALYLCARSPFDNSYEQYFGPGTRLTVT.

This clonotype was counted a single time. V usage is TRBV5-1 and J usage is TRBJ1-1; the D is unclear. The CDR3 is 13 amino acids. Trimming cost V 7 bases and J 1 base, with 11 bases left between them. Germline loops: CDR1 SGHRS, CDR2 YFSETQ. This CDR3 reads CASRGGENTEAFF. The CDR3 nucleotides read TGCGCCAGCCGGGGTGGGGAGAACACTGAAGCTTTCTTT.

The chain couples TRBV10-3 to TRBJ1-5; a weak D match, TRBD1 (5 bases). This CDR3 contains 13 residues. V gave up 10 bases and J gave up 7 bases, with 17 bases separating them. Germline assignment: CDR1 ENHRY and CDR2 SYGVKD. CDR3 protein: CASWGGGRQPQHF. The CDR3 DNA is TGTGCCAGTTGGGGGGGGGGACGGCAGCCCCAGCATTTT.

This clonotype has ten or more counts. The chain links TRBV6-5 to TRBJ1-6; 7 positions match TRBD1. After removal of 7 bases from V and 8 bases from J, the junction contained 8 bases not matched to a gene. Per germline, CDR1 MNHEY and CDR2 SVGAGI. The CDR3 loop spans 14 amino acids. This CDR3 reads CASTKQGSDSPLHF. The DNA for the CDR3 is TGTGCCAGCACCAAACAGGGGAGTGATTCACCCCTCCACTTT.

The chain combines TRBV5-1 with TRBJ1-5; perhaps TRBD1 as D (5 bases). Germline CDR1 reads SGHRS; CDR2 reads YFSETQ. CDR3 size: 15 residues. V shed 4 bases and J shed 6 bases, with 17 bases lying between them. The CDR3 loop reads CASSPGGGEGQPQHF. The CDR3 nucleotides are TGCGCCAGCAGCCCCGGGGGGGGAGAGGGTCAGCCCCAGCATTTT.

This clonotype was recorded at least ten times. The chain carries TRBV12-3 or TRBV12-4 and TRBJ2-3; D assignment may be TRBD1 or TRBD2 (5 bases each). V was pared by 6 bases and J by 14 bases, with 21 bases between. CDR3 length equals 13 residues. DNA of the CDR3: TGTGCCAGCAGCCAAATCCCCGGGACCGATGCGTATTTT. This sequence encodes CASSQIPGTDAYF.

For this clonotype: At one end the junction does not follow the germline gene, possibly because of a read error. V and J are TRBV5-4 and TRBJ1-3, with 10 positions matching TRBD1. The CDR3 is 17 residues long. The germline gives CDR1 SGHNT, CDR2 YYREEE (reference sequence). CDR3 nucleotide sequence: TGCGCCAGCAGCTTGGCCGGACAGGGGGGATCCGGAAACACCATATATTTT. Translated: CASSLAGQGGSGNTIYF.

As DNA, the CDR3 is TGCGCCAGCAGCCAGGGGGGGGACCCAACTAATGAAAAACTGTTTTTT. Translating it yields CASSQGGDPTNEKLFF. The V gene is TRBV4-1, the J gene TRBJ1-4; D is possibly TRBD1 (5 bases). The V gene lost 3 bases and the J gene lost 0 bases, with 11 bases spanning the gap. The CDR3 totals 16 residues. The germline V gene has CDR1 MGHRA and CDR2 YSYEKL.

This clonotype was seen a few times. V usage is TRBV6-1 and J usage is TRBJ1-1; perhaps TRBD1 as D (5 bases). Per the germline V gene, CDR1 is MNHNS and CDR2 is SASEGT. Trimming pared 5 bases from V and 1 base from J, leaving 8 bases between. The CDR3 is 13 residues long. The CDR3 spells CASSSTENTEAFF. CDR3 bases: TGTGCCAGCAGTTCGACAGAGAACACTGAAGCTTTCTTT.

The CDR3 region is CASSMTPWVGGYTF. CDR3 sequence (DNA): TGTGCCAGTAGTATGACGCCTTGGGTAGGCGGCTACACCTTC. The chain employs TRBV19 and TRBJ1-2; the D is unclear. The CDR3 has 14 residues. V lost 3 bases and J lost 8, with 16 bases in between. Germline V CDR1 and CDR2: LNHDA, SQIVND (reference sequence).

The J gene is TRBJ2-3, the V gene TRBV5-4; TRBD1 matches at 8 bases. Germline-derived CDR1 and CDR2 are SGHNT and YYREEE (reference sequence). This CDR3 is 13 amino acids long. V lost 4 bases, J lost 9 bases, and 7 bases stayed unmatched. The CDR3, as DNA: TGTGCCAGCAGCCGGGAACAGGGGGGCACGCAGTATTTT. Protein product: CASSREQGGTQYF.

This clonotype was seen ten or more times. This sequence joins TRBV5-6 and TRBJ2-5; D is uncertain. This CDR3 contains 14 residues. Between the trimmed V and J ends, which lost 1 base and 4 bases, there was a span of 11 bases. Per germline, CDR1 SGHDT and CDR2 YYEEEE. CDR3 in DNA: TGTGCCAGCAGCTTGTATCGCCTGGGAGAGACCCAGTACTTC. This translates into CASSLYRLGETQYF.

There are a few counts of this clonotype. This rearrangement joins TRBV6-5 to TRBJ1-3; D call uncertain. Germline V gene lookup returns CDR1 MNHEY and CDR2 SVGAGI. Trimming stripped 8 bases from V and 0 bases from J, with 8 bases between. CDR3 length: 13 amino acids. The CDR3 coding sequence is TGTGCCAGCGGGCAGCCCTCTGGAAACACCATATATTTT. Its protein is CASGQPSGNTIYF.